A single sample gave rise to the 12 T cell receptor beta chains below, sequenced in a study of cytomegalovirus exposure and HLA in healthy donors. Amplification used 60 Vbeta primers and 13 Jbeta primers. Assay used: immunoSEQ multiplex PCR; TCRdb lists only in-frame clones, some missing. The top ten hold more than 0.95% of the sample, which has some 140,000 clones, around three quarters seen once. Sample: PBMCs. Source of these receptors: a man aged 18-30 years in good health and CMV-seronegative.

CDR3: CASSLVASGWNYEQYF. CDR3 nucleotide sequence: TGTGCCAGCAGTTTAGTCGCTAGCGGGTGGAACTACGAGCAGTACTTC. This sequence joins TRBV27 and TRBJ2-7; 8 nucleotides match TRBD2. V lost 2 bases to trimming and J lost 3 bases; unmatched junction nucleotides: 9. Looked up from germline, CDR1 is MNHEY and CDR2 is SMNVEV (reference sequence). This CDR3 is built from 16 residues.

This sequence joins TRBV5-1 and TRBJ1-2, with a possible D match to TRBD1 (6 bases). This CDR3 is built from 16 residues. The ends were cut back, 4 bases at V and 2 bases at J, with 18 bases in the middle. Per germline, CDR1 SGHRS and CDR2 YFSETQ. This chain's CDR3 is CASSLRGRGENYGYTF. The DNA of the CDR3 is TGCGCCAGCAGCCTTCGGGGGCGGGGGGAGAACTATGGCTACACCTTC.

The gene calls are TRBV4-3 and TRBJ1-5; D unresolved. Trimming stripped 1 base from V and 3 bases from J, with 7 bases between. Germline V gene data show CDR1 as LGHNA and CDR2 as YSLEER. CDR3 length: 14 amino acids. The CDR3 region is CASSQGHHNQPQHF. DNA of the CDR3: TGCGCCAGCAGCCAAGGACACCACAATCAGCCCCAGCATTTT.

This clone was seen only a few times. The CDR3 nucleotides are TGTGCCTGGAGTTCCCACAGGGTGGCCTTTGAAAAACTGTTTTTT. Protein: CAWSSHRVAFEKLFF. The gene calls are TRBV30 and TRBJ1-4; D perhaps matches TRBD1 (6 bases). From germline, CDR1 is GTSNPN and CDR2 SVGIG (reference sequence). Trimming removed 2 bases from V and 7 bases from J, with 17 bases in between. The CDR3 loop spans 15 amino acids.

Here the CDR3 DNA reads TGTGCCAGTAGTATAACGGGGGGGACTCAGCCCCAGCATTTT. As protein: CASSITGGTQPQHF. The chain employs TRBV19 and TRBJ1-5, with D perhaps TRBD1 (5 bases). The germline V gene has CDR1 LNHDA and CDR2 SQIVND (reference sequence). V shed 2 bases and J shed 6 bases, with 11 bases lying between them. The CDR3 is 14 residues long.

This clone was seen a few times. The CDR3 DNA reads as TGTGCCAGCATCGAACTGGGACAGGGCTTTGTTGATGAGCAGTTCTTC. This gives the protein CASIELGQGFVDEQFF. V is TRBV5-6 and J is TRBJ2-1; TRBD1 matches at 9 bases. Germline CDR1 is SGHDT and CDR2 is YYEEEE. The CDR3 is 16 residues long. Unmatched junction bases numbered 15, after V lost 6 bases and J lost 8 bases. Complete variable domain (other parts from reference TRBV5-6 and TRBJ2-1): DAGVTQSPTHLIKTRGQQVTLRCSPKSGHDTVSWYQQALGQGPQFIFQYYEEEERQRGNFPDRFSGHQFPNYSSELNVNALLLGDSALYLCASIELGQGFVDEQFFGPGTRLTVL.

The table lists this clone with a count of one. The chain uses TRBV7-9 and TRBJ2-3; 9 bases line up with TRBD1. This CDR3 has 15 residues. V lost 5 bases to trimming and J lost 1 base; unmatched junction nucleotides: 4. Germline CDR1 reads SEHNR; CDR2 reads FQNEAQ (reference sequence). The CDR3 reads CASSQGQGGTDTQYF. CDR3 DNA: TGTGCCAGCAGCCAGGGACAGGGAGGCACAGATACGCAGTATTTT.

The chain joins TRBV4-3 to TRBJ2-5, with TRBD2 as a possible D gene (7 bases). Germline assignment: CDR1 LGHNA and CDR2 YSLEER. The CDR3 covers 15 residues. Trimming shortened V by 4 bases and J by 3 bases, and 15 bases separated the two germline ends. CDR3: CASSLKGGGEETQYF. DNA for the CDR3: TGCGCCAGCAGCCTAAAGGGGGGAGGGGAAGAGACCCAGTACTTC.

The chain links TRBV5-4 to TRBJ1-1; D is unresolved. The CDR3 length is 14 residues. Germline loops: CDR1 SGHNT, CDR2 YYREEE (reference sequence). Trimming took 4 bases from V and 0 from J, leaving 10 bases between them. This CDR3 is CASSLPGLNTEAFF. The CDR3 DNA reads as TGTGCCAGCAGCCTTCCCGGTTTGAACACTGAAGCTTTCTTT.

The V gene is TRBV27, the J gene TRBJ1-1, with a tentative D call TRBD1 (5 bases). The germline CDR1 and CDR2 sequences are MNHEY and SMNVEV (reference sequence). The CDR3 is 11 amino acids. Trimming took off 3 bases at V and 11 bases at J, with 10 bases between the two ends. The DNA for the CDR3 is TGTGCCAGCAGTTTTGGCAGACAGGCTTTCTTT. Protein: CASSFGRQAFF.

The V and J genes are TRBV25-1 and TRBJ2-7, with a weak D call TRBD2 (5 bases). Germline loops: CDR1 MGHDK, CDR2 SYGVNS. V lost 2 bases and J 6 bases, leaving 11 bases between the germline ends. CDR3 length equals 13 residues. The CDR3 nucleotides read TGTGCCAGCAGTGAAAGGCCCGAGGGCGAGCAGTACTTC. It translates to CASSERPEGEQYF.

The chain recombines TRBV4-2 with TRBJ1-4; TRBD1 aligns across 11 bases. Trimming at V came to 4 bases and at J to 8 bases, leaving 6 bases not matched to a gene. Germline loops: CDR1 LGHNA, CDR2 YNFKEQ. This CDR3 has 15 amino acids. The CDR3 DNA is TGTGCCAGCAGCCGGGAGGGACAGGGGGACGAAAAACTGTTTTTT. Protein sequence: CASSREGQGDEKLFF.